Shown below are 20 T cell receptor beta chains from a single sample sequenced in a study of ipilimumab plus nivolumab after autologous stem cell transplantation. Clones were sequenced by immunoSEQ multiplex PCR, and TCRdb holds only the in-frame ones, with some missing. Of 20,000 to 25,000 clones listed, roughly 86% are singletons. Sequencing used PBMCs, obtained in a trial of ipilimumab plus nivolumab as post-transplant consolidation. Receptors originate from a male donor with diffuse large B-cell lymphoma.

V is TRBV4-2 and J is TRBJ2-7; TRBD1 matches at 7 bases. This CDR3 has 15 residues. The trim removed 3 bases at V and 2 bases at J, leaving 7 bases unmatched. CDR1 is LGHNA, CDR2 YNFKEQ, per germline. The CDR3 nucleotides are TGTGCCAGCAGCCATTCGACAGGGAAACCCTACGAGCAGTACTTC. It yields the protein CASSHSTGKPYEQYF.

The chain joins TRBV19 to TRBJ2-3; TRBD2 agrees at 7 bases. V was clipped by 5 bases and J by 0 bases; unmatched bases: 8. The CDR3 runs to 16 residues. Germline CDR1 LNHDA, CDR2 SQIVND (reference sequence). The CDR3 region is CASSYLAASSTDTQYF. The CDR3 nucleotides are TGTGCCAGTAGTTATCTAGCGGCTTCTAGCACAGATACGCAGTATTTT.

The chain joins TRBV7-2 to TRBJ1-2, with D perhaps matching TRBD1 (6 bases). The V gene's germline CDR1 is SGHTA and CDR2 FQGNSA. V lost 5 bases, J lost 3 bases, and 13 bases lay in between. This CDR3 has 14 residues. DNA of the CDR3: TGTGCCAGCAGCAGAGGAGGGGGGTACTATGGCTACACCTTC. It specifies CASSRGGGYYGYTF.

The chain carries TRBV5-1 and TRBJ1-3; D gene unclear. The CDR3 runs 15 residues. The V gene lost 4 bases and the J gene lost 0 bases, with 11 bases spanning the gap. Germline CDR1 is SGHRS and CDR2 is YFSETQ. CDR3 DNA sequence: TGCGCCAGCAGCCCTACAGTTTACTCTGGAAACACCATATATTTT. It encodes CASSPTVYSGNTIYF.

The chain is built from TRBV5-1 and TRBJ2-1; D might be TRBD2 (6 bases). Germline loops: CDR1 SGHRS, CDR2 YFSETQ. The ends were cut back, 0 bases at V and 4 bases at J, with 14 bases in the middle. The CDR3 runs 16 residues. CDR3 amino acids: CASSLVAGTHYNEQFF. Written as DNA, the CDR3 is TGCGCCAGCAGCTTGGTTGCCGGGACTCATTACAATGAGCAGTTCTTC.

V gene TRBV4-1 combines with J gene TRBJ1-4; no firm D call. V shed 0 bases and J shed 7 bases, with 12 bases lying between them. This CDR3 is built from 15 residues. Germline CDR1 is MGHRA and CDR2 is YSYEKL. The chain's CDR3 is CASSQDPGGSEKLFF. The CDR3 DNA reads as TGCGCCAGCAGCCAAGATCCCGGTGGGAGTGAAAAACTGTTTTTT.

The rearrangement links TRBV7-3 to TRBJ2-1, with 7 bases lining up with TRBD1. This CDR3 spans 18 amino acids. Unmatched junction bases numbered 12, after V lost 1 base and J lost 3 bases. Looked up from germline, CDR1 is SGHTA and CDR2 is FQGTGA. CDR3 nucleotide sequence: TGTGCCAGCAGCTTAATTCCCTCCACGACAGGGTTCTACAATGAGCAGTTCTTC. It codes for CASSLIPSTTGFYNEQFF.

The chain carries TRBV4-3 and TRBJ2-3; 14 bases are shared with TRBD2. The CDR3 contains 19 residues. V shed 0 bases and J 2 bases; nucleotides not matched to a gene: 7. CDR1 is LGHNA and CDR2 is YSLEER in the germline V gene. In nucleotides, the CDR3 is TGCGCCAGCAGCCAAGACGGGACTAGCGGGGGCGCTTACACAGATACGCAGTATTTT. This encodes CASSQDGTSGGAYTDTQYF.

The CDR3 DNA is TGTGCCAGCAGTGACCCCCTCACAGATACGCAGTATTTT. Translated: CASSDPLTDTQYF. The rearrangement joins TRBV2 to TRBJ2-3; D is uncertain. Looked up from germline, CDR1 is SNHLY and CDR2 is FYNNEI. The CDR3 contains 13 residues. V shed 3 bases and J shed 2 bases, with 6 bases lying between them.

J is TRBJ1-1 and V is TRBV5-1; TRBD1 agrees at 8 bases. The CDR3 contains 15 residues. J gave up 1 base and V 5 bases, and 7 bases lay outside the gene matches. Per germline, CDR1 SGHRS and CDR2 YFSETQ. The CDR3 protein is CASSLTGTGNTEAFF. The CDR3 nucleotides read TGCGCCAGCAGTCTTACCGGGACAGGGAACACTGAAGCTTTCTTT.

The chain links TRBV15 to TRBJ2-3; the match to TRBD1 covers 9 bases. This CDR3 spans 15 amino acids. Trimming at V came to 5 bases and at J to 2 bases, leaving 5 bases not matched to a gene. Germline-derived CDR1 and CDR2 are LNHNV and YYDKDF (reference sequence). Written as DNA, the CDR3 is TGTGCCACCAGCGGGGACAGGGTTTTCACAGATACGCAGTATTTT. It translates to CATSGDRVFTDTQYF.

The chain uses TRBV13 and TRBJ2-5, with TRBD1 matching over 10 bases. The DNA end is a closer match to TRBJ2-7, so the J assignment may be wrong. This CDR3 is built from 14 residues. CDR1 PRHDT and CDR2 FYEKMQ come from the germline V gene (reference sequence). The CDR3 reads CASSSWTGGNEQYF. The CDR3 DNA reads TGTGCCAGCAGCTCATGGACAGGGGGGAACGAGCAGTACTTC.

The rearrangement links TRBV6-5 to TRBJ1-1; no reliable D call. The CDR3 sequence is 14 residues long. Germline lookup yields CDR1 MNHEY and CDR2 SVGAGI. V shed 6 bases and J shed 6 bases, with 17 bases lying between them. CDR3 in DNA: TGTGCCAGCAGGTCACCGAATGGGGAGGCTGAAGCTTTCTTT. Protein: CASRSPNGEAEAFF.

The chain is built from TRBV6-5 and TRBJ2-5; a possible D gene is TRBD2 (5 bases). CDR1 and CDR2 (germline): MNHEY, SVGAGI. CDR3 length equals 15 residues. Trimming cost V 0 bases and J 0 bases, with 8 bases left between them. CDR3 coding DNA: TGTGCCAGCAGTTACTCACTAGAAGACCAAGAGACCCAGTACTTC. Protein: CASSYSLEDQETQYF.

This clone was observed a few times. V usage is TRBV9 and J usage is TRBJ2-7; possible D gene TRBD1, 6 bases. The CDR3 is 15 amino acids. Looked up from germline, CDR1 is SGDLS and CDR2 is YYNGEE. Trimming removed 2 bases from V and 4 bases from J, with 16 bases in between. The chain's CDR3 is CASSVGDTLPYEQYF. The CDR3 DNA reads TGTGCCAGCAGCGTTGGGGACACTCTCCCTTACGAGCAGTACTTC.

The V and J genes are TRBV5-4 and TRBJ2-1; D remains ambiguous. Germline-derived CDR1 and CDR2 are SGHNT and YYREEE (reference sequence). There are 16 residues in the CDR3. V lost 0 bases and J 6 bases, leaving 16 bases between the germline ends. CDR3 nucleotides: TGTGCCAGCAGCTTGGGGCTAGATGTCGGGCGCAATGAGCAGTTCTTC. Its protein is CASSLGLDVGRNEQFF.

V is TRBV15 and J is TRBJ1-5, with D tentatively TRBD1 (5 bases). V was shortened by 4 bases and J by 0 bases, with 16 bases between the two germline ends. Germline CDR1 reads LNHNV; CDR2 reads YYDKDF (reference sequence). This CDR3 comprises 17 residues. The CDR3 region is CATSKRDNRFSNQPQHF. The CDR3 coding sequence is TGTGCCACCAGCAAAAGAGACAACAGGTTTAGCAATCAGCCCCAGCATTTT.

The gene calls are TRBV7-6 and TRBJ1-4; perhaps TRBD1 as D (5 bases). The CDR3 loop spans 14 amino acids. CDR1 is SGHVS and CDR2 is FNYEAQ in the germline V gene. The V end lost 5 bases, the J end lost 0 bases, and 7 bases lay between the germline ends. The DNA of the CDR3 is TGTGCCAGCAGCAAGACAGCAACTAATGAAAAACTGTTTTTT. Protein product: CASSKTATNEKLFF.

This chain joins TRBV19 and TRBJ2-3; TRBD1 might be the D (6 bases). Germline V CDR1 and CDR2: LNHDA, SQIVND (reference sequence). The V and J ends lost 9 bases and 6 bases respectively, with 22 bases between them. The CDR3 covers 15 residues. CDR3 DNA sequence: TGTGCCAGCGCCCCCTCCGGGACACCTTTCGATACGCAGTATTTT. Protein sequence: CASAPSGTPFDTQYF.

The J gene is TRBJ2-3, the V gene TRBV6-6, with 8 bases fitting TRBD1. Germline CDR1 and CDR2: MNHNY and SVGAGI (reference sequence). The V gene end was trimmed by 2 bases and the J gene end by 3 bases; junction bases not matched to a gene: 4. The CDR3 consists of 15 residues. The CDR3 nucleotides read TGTGCCAGCAGTTACGGGGACAGGTCAACAGATACGCAGTATTTT. Its protein is CASSYGDRSTDTQYF.